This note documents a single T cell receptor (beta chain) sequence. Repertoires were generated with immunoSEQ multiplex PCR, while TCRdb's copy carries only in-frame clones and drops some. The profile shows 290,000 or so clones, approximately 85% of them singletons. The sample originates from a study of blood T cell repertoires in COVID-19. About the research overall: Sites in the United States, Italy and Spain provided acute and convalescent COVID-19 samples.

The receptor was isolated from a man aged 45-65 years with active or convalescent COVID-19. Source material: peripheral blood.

In DNA form, the CDR3 reads TGTGCCAGCAGCTTGGCCGGGACTAGCGGGAGAATCGAGCAGTTCTTC. This sequence encodes CASSLAGTSGRIEQFF. This sequence joins TRBV5-6 and TRBJ2-1, with TRBD2 matching over 14 bases. Looked up from germline, CDR1 is SGHDT and CDR2 is YYEEEE. J gave up 10 bases and V 0 bases, and 6 bases lay outside the gene matches. The CDR3 runs to 16 residues.